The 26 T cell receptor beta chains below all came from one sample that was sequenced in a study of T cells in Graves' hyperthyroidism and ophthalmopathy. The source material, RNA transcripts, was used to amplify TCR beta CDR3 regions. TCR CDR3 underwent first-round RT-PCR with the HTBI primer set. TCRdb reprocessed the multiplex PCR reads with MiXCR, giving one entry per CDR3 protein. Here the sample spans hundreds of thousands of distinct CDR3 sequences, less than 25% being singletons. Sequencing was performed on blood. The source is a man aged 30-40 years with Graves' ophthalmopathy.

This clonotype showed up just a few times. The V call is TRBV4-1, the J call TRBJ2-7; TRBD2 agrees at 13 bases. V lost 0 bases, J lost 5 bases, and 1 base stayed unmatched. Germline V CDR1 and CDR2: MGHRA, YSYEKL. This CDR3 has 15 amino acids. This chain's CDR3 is CASSQEGTSGDEQYF. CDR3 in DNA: TGCGCCAGCAGCCAAGAGGGGACTAGCGGGGACGAGCAGTACTTC.

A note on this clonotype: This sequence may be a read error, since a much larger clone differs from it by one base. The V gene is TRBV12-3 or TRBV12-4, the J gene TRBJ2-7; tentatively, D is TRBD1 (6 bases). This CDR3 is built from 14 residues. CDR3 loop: CASSPQGLSYDQYF. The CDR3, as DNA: TGTGCCAGCAGTCCGCAGGGGTTGTCCTACGATCAGTACTTC.

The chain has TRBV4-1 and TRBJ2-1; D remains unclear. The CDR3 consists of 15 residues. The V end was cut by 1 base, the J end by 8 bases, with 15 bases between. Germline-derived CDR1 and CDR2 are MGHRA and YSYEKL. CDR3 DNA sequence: TGCGCCAGCAGCCAAGGGCCCTGGCCATCCGATGAGCAGTTCTTC. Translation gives CASSQGPWPSDEQFF.

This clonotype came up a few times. The CDR3: CASSLTSGRAYYSGANVLTF. In nucleotides, the CDR3 is TGTGCCAGCAGCCTCACTAGCGGGAGGGCCTACTATTCTGGGGCCAACGTCCTGACTTTC. The chain combines TRBV6-2 or TRBV6-3 with TRBJ2-6, with TRBD2 identical over 13 bases. V dropped 6 bases and J dropped 1; count of bases not matched to a gene: 12. CDR3 size: 20 residues. Germline CDR1 is MNHEY and CDR2 is SVGEGT.

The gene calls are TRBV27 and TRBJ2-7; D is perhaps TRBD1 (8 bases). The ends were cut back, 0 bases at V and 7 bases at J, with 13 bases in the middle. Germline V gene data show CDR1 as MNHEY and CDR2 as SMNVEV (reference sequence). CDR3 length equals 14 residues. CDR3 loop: CASSLSNRGGEQYF. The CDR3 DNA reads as TGTGCCAGCAGTTTATCGAACAGGGGGGGTGAGCAGTACTTC.

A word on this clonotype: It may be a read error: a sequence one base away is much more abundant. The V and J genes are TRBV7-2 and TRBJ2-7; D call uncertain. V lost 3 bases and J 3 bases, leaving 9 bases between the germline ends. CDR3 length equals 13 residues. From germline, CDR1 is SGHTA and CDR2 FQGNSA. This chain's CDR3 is CASSLNGDYEQYF. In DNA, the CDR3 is TGTGCCAGCAGCTTGAACGGAGACTACGAGCAGTACTTC.

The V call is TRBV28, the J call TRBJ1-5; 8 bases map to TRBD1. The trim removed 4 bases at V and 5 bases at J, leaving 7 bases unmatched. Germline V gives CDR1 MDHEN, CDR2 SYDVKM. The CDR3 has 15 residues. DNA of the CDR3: TGTGCCAGCAGTTCGTGGGACAGGCCGGATCAGCCCCAGCATTTT. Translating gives CASSSWDRPDQPQHF. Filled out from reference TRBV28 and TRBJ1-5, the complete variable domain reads DVKVTQSSRYLVKRTGEKVFLECVQDMDHENMFWYRQDPGLGLRLIYFSYDVKMKEKGDIPEGYSVSREKKERFSLILESASTNQTSMYLCASSSWDRPDQPQHFGDGTRLSIL.

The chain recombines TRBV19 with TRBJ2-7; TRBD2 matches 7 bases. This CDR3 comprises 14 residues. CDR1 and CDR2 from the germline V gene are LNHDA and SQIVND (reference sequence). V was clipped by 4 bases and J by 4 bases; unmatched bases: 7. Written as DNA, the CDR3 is TGTGCCAGTAGTACGGGGAGCGGGATTTACGAGCAGTACTTC. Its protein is CASSTGSGIYEQYF.

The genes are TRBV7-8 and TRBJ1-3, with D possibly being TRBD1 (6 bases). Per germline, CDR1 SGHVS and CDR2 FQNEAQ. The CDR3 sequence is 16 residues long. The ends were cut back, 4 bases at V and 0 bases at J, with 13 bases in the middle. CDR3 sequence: CASSSPQGTSGNTIYF. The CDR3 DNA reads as TGTGCCAGCAGCTCCCCACAGGGAACCTCTGGAAACACCATATATTTT.

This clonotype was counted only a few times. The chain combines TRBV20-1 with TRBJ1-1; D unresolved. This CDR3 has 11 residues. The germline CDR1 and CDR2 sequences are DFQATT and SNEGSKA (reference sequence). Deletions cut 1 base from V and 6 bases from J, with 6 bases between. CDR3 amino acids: CSARARPEAFF. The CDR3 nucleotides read TGCAGTGCTAGAGCTCGTCCTGAAGCTTTCTTT.

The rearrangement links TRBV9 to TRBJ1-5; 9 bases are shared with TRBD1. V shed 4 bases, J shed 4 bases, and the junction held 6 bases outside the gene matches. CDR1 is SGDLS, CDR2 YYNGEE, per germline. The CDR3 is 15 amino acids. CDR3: CASSPDRGPNQPQHF. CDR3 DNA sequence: TGTGCCAGCAGCCCGGACAGGGGACCTAATCAGCCCCAGCATTTT. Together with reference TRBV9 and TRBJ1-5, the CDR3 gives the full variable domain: DSGVTQTPKHLITATGQRVTLRCSPRSGDLSVYWYQQSLDQGLQFLIQYYNGEERAKGNILERFSAQQFPDLHSELNLSSLELGDSALYFCASSPDRGPNQPQHFGDGTRLSIL.

DNA for the CDR3: TGCAGTGCTAGGAGTTCTGACGGGGAGACCCAGTACTTC. Residues: CSARSSDGETQYF. The J gene is TRBJ2-5, the V gene TRBV20-1; D unresolved. CDR1 and CDR2 (germline): DFQATT, SNEGSKA (reference sequence). V shed 3 bases and J shed 5 bases, with 13 bases lying between them. The CDR3 has 13 residues.

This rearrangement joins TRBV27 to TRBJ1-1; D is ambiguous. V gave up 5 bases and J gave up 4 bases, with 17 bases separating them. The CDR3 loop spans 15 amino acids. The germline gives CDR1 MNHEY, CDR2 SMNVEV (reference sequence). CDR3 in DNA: TGTGCCAGCAGTCCCCTTGGGGAAGCGAGCACTGAAGCTTTCTTT. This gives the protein CASSPLGEASTEAFF.

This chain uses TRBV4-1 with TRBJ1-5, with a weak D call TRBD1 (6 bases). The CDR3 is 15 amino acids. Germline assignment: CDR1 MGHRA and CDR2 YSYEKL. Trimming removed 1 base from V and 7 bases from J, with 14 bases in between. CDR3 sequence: CASSQVIRGGQPQHF. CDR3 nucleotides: TGCGCCAGCAGCCAAGTAATCAGGGGCGGCCAGCCCCAGCATTTT.

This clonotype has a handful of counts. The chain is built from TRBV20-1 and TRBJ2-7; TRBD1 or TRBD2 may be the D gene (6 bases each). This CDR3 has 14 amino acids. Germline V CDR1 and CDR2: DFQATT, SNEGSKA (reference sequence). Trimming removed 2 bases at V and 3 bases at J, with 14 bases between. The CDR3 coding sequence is TGCAGTGCTAGATCGCCTAGGGGGGACTACGAGCAGTACTTC. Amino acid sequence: CSARSPRGDYEQYF.

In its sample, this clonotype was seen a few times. CDR3 nucleotides: TGCAGTGCCCAGGACCTTTACTCTGGAAACACCATATATTTT. As protein: CSAQDLYSGNTIYF. The rearrangement links TRBV20-1 to TRBJ1-3, with D unclear. Trimming stripped 6 bases from V and 0 bases from J, with 12 bases between. Per the germline V gene, CDR1 is DFQATT and CDR2 is SNEGSKA (reference sequence). The CDR3 has 14 amino acids.

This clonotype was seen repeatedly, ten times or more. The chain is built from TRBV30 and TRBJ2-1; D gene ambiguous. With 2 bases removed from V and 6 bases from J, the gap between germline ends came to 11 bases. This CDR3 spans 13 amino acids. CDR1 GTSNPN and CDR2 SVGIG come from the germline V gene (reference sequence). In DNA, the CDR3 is TGTGCCTGGAGTAGAGGCTTCGTCAATGAGCAGTTCTTC. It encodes CAWSRGFVNEQFF.

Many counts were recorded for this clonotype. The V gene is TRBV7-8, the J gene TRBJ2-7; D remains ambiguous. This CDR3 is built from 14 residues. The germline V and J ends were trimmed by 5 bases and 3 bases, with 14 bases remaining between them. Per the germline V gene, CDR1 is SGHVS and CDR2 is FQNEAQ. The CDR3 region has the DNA TGTGCCAGCAGCCCCCGAAGGGTTGGCTACGAGCAGTACTTC. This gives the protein CASSPRRVGYEQYF.

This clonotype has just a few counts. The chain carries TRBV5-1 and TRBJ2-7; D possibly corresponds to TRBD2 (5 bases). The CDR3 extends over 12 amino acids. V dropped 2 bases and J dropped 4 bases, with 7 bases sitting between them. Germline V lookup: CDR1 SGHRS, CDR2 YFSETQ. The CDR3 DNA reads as TGCGCCAGCAGCTTTAGGGAGTACGAGCAGTACTTC. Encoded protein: CASSFREYEQYF.

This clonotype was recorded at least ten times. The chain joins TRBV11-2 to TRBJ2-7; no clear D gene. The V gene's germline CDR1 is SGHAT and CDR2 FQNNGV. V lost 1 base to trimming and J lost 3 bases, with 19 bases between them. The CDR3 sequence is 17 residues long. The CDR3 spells CASSLGFRTSDNYEQYF. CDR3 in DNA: TGTGCCAGCAGCTTAGGTTTTCGGACCTCCGACAACTACGAGCAGTACTTC. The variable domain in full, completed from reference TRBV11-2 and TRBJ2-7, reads EAGVAQSPRYKIIEKRQSVAFWCNPISGHATLYWYQQILGQGPKLLIQFQNNGVVDDSQLPKDRFSAERLKGVDSTLKIQPAKLEDSAVYLCASSLGFRTSDNYEQYFGPGTRLTVT.

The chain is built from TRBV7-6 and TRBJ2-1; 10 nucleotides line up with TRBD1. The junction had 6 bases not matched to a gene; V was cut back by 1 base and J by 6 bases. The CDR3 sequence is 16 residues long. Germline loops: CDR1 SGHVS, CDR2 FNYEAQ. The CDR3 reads CASSLESGTGANEQFF. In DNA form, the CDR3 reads TGTGCCAGCAGCTTAGAAAGCGGGACAGGGGCCAATGAGCAGTTCTTC.

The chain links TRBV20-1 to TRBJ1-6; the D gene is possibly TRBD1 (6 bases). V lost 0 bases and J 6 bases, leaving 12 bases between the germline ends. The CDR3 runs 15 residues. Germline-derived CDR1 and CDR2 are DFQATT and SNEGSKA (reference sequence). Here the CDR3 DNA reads TGCAGTGCTAGAGATCAATGGACAGTTAATTCACCCCTCCACTTT. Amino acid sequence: CSARDQWTVNSPLHF.

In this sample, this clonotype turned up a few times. The CDR3 region has the DNA TGCAGCGTTGTGGGGGAATCCTATGGCTACACCTTC. This sequence encodes CSVVGESYGYTF. This sequence joins TRBV29-1 and TRBJ1-2; tentatively, D is TRBD1 (5 bases). CDR3 size: 12 residues. V gave up 4 bases and J gave up 4 bases, with 10 bases separating them. CDR1 SQVTM and CDR2 ANQGSEA come from the germline V gene.

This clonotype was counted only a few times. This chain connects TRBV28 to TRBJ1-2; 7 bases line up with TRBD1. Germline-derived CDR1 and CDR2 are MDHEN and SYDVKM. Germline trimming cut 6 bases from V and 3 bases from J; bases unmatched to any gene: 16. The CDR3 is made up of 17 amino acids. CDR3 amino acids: CASSPSGLTGTYYGYTF. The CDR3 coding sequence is TGTGCCAGCAGCCCCTCGGGCCTGACAGGGACCTACTATGGCTACACCTTC.

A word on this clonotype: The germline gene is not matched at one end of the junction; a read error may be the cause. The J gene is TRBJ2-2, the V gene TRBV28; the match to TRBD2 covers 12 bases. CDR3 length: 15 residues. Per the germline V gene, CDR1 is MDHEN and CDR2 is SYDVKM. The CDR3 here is CTSSVRTSGTGELFF. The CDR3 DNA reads TGTACCAGCAGTGTCAGGACTAGCGGGACTGGGGAGCTGTTTTTT.

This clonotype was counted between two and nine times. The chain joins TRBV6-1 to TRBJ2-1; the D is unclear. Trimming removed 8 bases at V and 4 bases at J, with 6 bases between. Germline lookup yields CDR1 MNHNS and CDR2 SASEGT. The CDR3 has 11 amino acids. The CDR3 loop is CASVGYNEQFF. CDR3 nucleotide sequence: TGTGCCAGCGTCGGGTACAATGAGCAGTTCTTC.